This T cell receptor (beta chain) was retrieved from a study of early stage breast cancer tumors. Study findings and constraints: Unsorted bulk genomic DNA sequencing lacked pairing and functional marker data.

The CDR3 sequence is 15 residues long. Germline CDR1 SQVTM, CDR2 ANQGSEA. Trimming cost V 0 bases and J 5 bases; bases outside gene matches: 9. Some clones are missing from TCRdb's copy, which holds only in-frame ones; the method was immunoSEQ multiplex PCR. The table records 9,000 or so clones, 65% to 70% of them present only once. On this clone itself: Its antigen is unknown.

The sequenced sample consisted of breast tumor tissue. The V and J genes are TRBV29-1 and TRBJ1-2; 7 bases are a match to TRBD1. The TCR comes from a person between 50 and 60 years old with breast cancer. CDR3 nucleotide sequence: TGCAGCGTTGAAGATCAGGGACAGACGTTTTATGGCTACACCTTC. It specifies CSVEDQGQTFYGYTF.